The sequence of this T cell receptor (beta chain) was determined in a study of T cell responses to AZD1222 COVID-19 vaccine. Points from the study as a whole: Close to half of spike-specific TCRs reportedly recognize unmutated variant regions. Spike-wide coverage was observed for vaccine-associated CD4 TCRs, with dominant responses at 160-218 and 743-854. Spike-specific TCR breadth and depth went up after people got two AZD1222 doses. Seropositive status at baseline applied to only 6 or 7 AZD1222 recipients.

Concerning this clone itself: Its antigen remains unknown.

This CDR3 is built from 16 residues. Germline CDR1 and CDR2: SGHTA and FQGNSA. V lost 2 bases, J lost 9 bases, and 20 bases lay in between. Clones were sequenced by immunoSEQ multiplex PCR, and TCRdb holds only the in-frame ones, with some missing. The sample holds roughly 200,000 clones, roughly 92% seen once. This clonotype was obtained from an adult who received the AZD1222 COVID-19 vaccine. Source: peripheral blood, taken 28 days after the second AZD1222 dose. The V and J genes are TRBV7-2 and TRBJ2-1; perhaps TRBD1 as D (5 bases). CDR3 residues: CASSLMPGHRWAEQFF. DNA of the CDR3: TGTGCCAGCAGCTTAATGCCCGGACATAGGTGGGCTGAGCAGTTCTTC.